Each of the 23 T cell receptor beta chains below was sequenced from the same sample in a study of blood T cell repertoires in COVID-19. Generated by immunoSEQ multiplex PCR, the TCRdb table keeps only in-frame clones and is missing some. The profile shows around 400,000 clones, about 87% of them singletons. Sequenced material: peripheral blood. These receptors were taken from a woman between 25 and 40 years old with COVID-19, enrolled during active disease.

The chain employs TRBV7-8 and TRBJ1-5, with D unresolved. Germline CDR1 is SGHVS and CDR2 is FQNEAQ. This CDR3 comprises 19 residues. V was cut by 3 bases and J by 0 bases, with 21 bases left in between. The CDR3 sequence is CASSFDVKAAFDSNQPQHF. The CDR3 nucleotides read TGTGCCAGCAGCTTCGATGTAAAGGCGGCCTTCGATAGCAATCAGCCCCAGCATTTT. Using reference TRBV7-8 and TRBJ1-5 for the parts outside the CDR3, the full variable domain is GAGVSQSPRYKVAKRGQDVALRCDPISGHVSLFWYQQALGQGPEFLTYFQNEAQLDKSGLPSDRFFAERPEGSVSTLKIQRTQQEDSAVYLCASSFDVKAAFDSNQPQHFGDGTRLSIL.

The chain has TRBV5-1 and TRBJ1-2, with 8 bases that match TRBD1. The CDR3 runs to 14 residues. Unmatched junction bases numbered 7, after V lost 4 bases and J lost 5 bases. Per germline, CDR1 SGHRS and CDR2 YFSETQ. This CDR3 reads CASSTTGGGYGYTF. As DNA, the CDR3 is TGCGCCAGCAGCACAACAGGGGGAGGATATGGCTACACCTTC. The full variable domain, its missing parts supplied by reference TRBV5-1 and TRBJ1-2, is KAGVTQTPRYLIKTRGQQVTLSCSPISGHRSVSWYQQTPGQGLQFLFEYFSETQRNKGNFPGRFSGRQFSNSRSEMNVSTLELGDSALYLCASSTTGGGYGYTFGSGTRLTVV.

The CDR3 nucleotides are TGTGCCAGCAGTGAAGCGCTCGGACTAGCGGGCGGGACCCAGTACTTC. This encodes CASSEALGLAGGTQYF. The V and J genes are TRBV6-1 and TRBJ2-5, with TRBD2 identical over 11 bases. This CDR3 comprises 16 residues. The V gene end was trimmed by 0 bases and the J gene end by 7 bases; junction bases not matched to a gene: 7. The germline gives CDR1 MNHNS, CDR2 SASEGT.

The genes are TRBV6-6 and TRBJ2-3; D is unresolved. Germline V gives CDR1 MNHNY, CDR2 SVGAGI (reference sequence). This CDR3 has 14 amino acids. Deletions cut 0 bases from V and 4 bases from J, with 8 bases between. CDR3 nucleotides: TGTGCCAGCAGTTACTCGGCACACGCAGATACGCAGTATTTT. This translates into CASSYSAHADTQYF.

The V call is TRBV7-8, the J call TRBJ1-1; possibly TRBD1 for D (5 bases). In germline, CDR1 is SGHVS, CDR2 FQNEAQ. This CDR3 region has 16 residues. V gave up 5 bases and J gave up 0 bases, with 16 bases separating them. CDR3 loop: CASSPPRVGMNTEAFF. The CDR3 nucleotides read TGTGCCAGCAGCCCGCCCAGGGTGGGCATGAACACTGAAGCTTTCTTT.

The chain carries TRBV5-6 and TRBJ2-1; D is possibly TRBD2 (6 bases). The CDR3 runs to 17 residues. Between the trimmed V and J ends, which lost 1 base and 7 bases, there was a span of 21 bases. Per the germline V gene, CDR1 is SGHDT and CDR2 is YYEEEE. This CDR3 reads CASSLNVGTSPLNEQFF. Written as DNA, the CDR3 is TGTGCCAGCAGCTTGAATGTCGGAACTAGCCCCCTTAATGAGCAGTTCTTC. Variable domain in full (rest from reference TRBV5-6 and TRBJ2-1): DAGVTQSPTHLIKTRGQQVTLRCSPKSGHDTVSWYQQALGQGPQFIFQYYEEEERQRGNFPDRFSGHQFPNYSSELNVNALLLGDSALYLCASSLNVGTSPLNEQFFGPGTRLTVL.

The chain carries TRBV2 and TRBJ1-6, with D possibly TRBD1 on 6 matching bases. The CDR3 consists of 14 residues. Trimming took 5 bases from V and 10 from J, leaving 15 bases between them. In germline, CDR1 is SNHLY, CDR2 FYNNEI. CDR3 in DNA: TGTGCCAGCAGTTTAAAACAGGGCCCCTCACCCCTCCACTTT. This sequence encodes CASSLKQGPSPLHF.

This clone occurred once. V is TRBV2 and J is TRBJ2-5, with D possibly matching TRBD1 (6 bases). The CDR3 spans 13 residues. V shed 7 bases and J shed 5 bases, with 14 bases lying between them. Germline CDR1 SNHLY, CDR2 FYNNEI. The CDR3 DNA is TGTGCCAGCATTTCAGGGGAGTTTGAGACCCAGTACTTC. Translated: CASISGEFETQYF.

V is TRBV3-1 (or the pseudogene TRBV3-2) and J is TRBJ2-5, with 11 bases lining up with TRBD1. The CDR3 has 13 amino acids. Germline lookup yields CDR1 LGHDT and CDR2 YNNKEL (reference sequence). The trim removed 3 bases at V and 7 bases at J, leaving 1 base unmatched. As DNA, the CDR3 is TGTGCCAGCAGCCAGGGGACAGGGGGGACCCAGTACTTC. Residues: CASSQGTGGTQYF.

CDR3 sequence: CASGGWGSNQPQHF. DNA of the CDR3: TGTGCCAGCGGGGGGTGGGGTAGCAATCAGCCCCAGCATTTT. The chain recombines TRBV28 with TRBJ1-5; D perhaps matches TRBD1 (5 bases). CDR1 is MDHEN and CDR2 is SYDVKM in the germline V gene. Trimming stripped 8 bases from V and 0 bases from J, with 11 bases between. The CDR3 length is 14 residues.

This chain uses TRBV27 with TRBJ2-1, with 10 bases fitting TRBD1. Looked up from germline, CDR1 is MNHEY and CDR2 is SMNVEV (reference sequence). The ends lost 2 bases at V and 3 bases at J; junction bases unmatched: 4. This CDR3 is built from 16 residues. The CDR3 region is CASSLGTGAGYNEQFF. CDR3 coding DNA: TGTGCCAGCAGTTTAGGGACAGGGGCGGGCTACAATGAGCAGTTCTTC.

The J gene is TRBJ2-5, the V gene TRBV5-1; 7 bases align to TRBD1. The CDR3 spans 16 residues. CDR1 is SGHRS and CDR2 is YFSETQ in the germline V gene. J lost 1 base, V lost 3 bases, and 9 bases had no gene match. In DNA form, the CDR3 reads TGCGCCAGCAGCTCCCCGGTGGACAGGAGCCAAGAGACCCAGTACTTC. Its protein is CASSSPVDRSQETQYF.

The V gene is TRBV6-5, the J gene TRBJ2-1, with TRBD1 as a possible D gene (6 bases). Germline CDR1 and CDR2: MNHEY and SVGAGI. The germline V and J ends were trimmed by 8 bases and 0 bases, with 14 bases remaining between them. CDR3 length equals 15 residues. The CDR3 here is CASATGLSSYNEQFF. DNA of the CDR3: TGTGCCAGCGCGACAGGCCTTAGCTCCTACAATGAGCAGTTCTTC.

The gene calls are TRBV12-3 or TRBV12-4 and TRBJ1-1, with D possibly matching TRBD1 (6 bases). Between the trimmed V and J ends, which lost 10 bases and 2 bases, there was a span of 11 bases. CDR3 size: 12 residues. The CDR3 sequence is CATNRVNTEAFF. The DNA for the CDR3 is TGTGCCACCAACAGGGTTAACACTGAAGCTTTCTTT.

The gene calls are TRBV30 and TRBJ2-1, with a weak D call TRBD2 (6 bases). CDR1 and CDR2 from the germline V gene are GTSNPN and SVGIG (reference sequence). This CDR3 comprises 15 residues. Trimming removed 4 bases from V and 2 bases from J, with 15 bases in between. DNA of the CDR3: TGTGCCTGGACACCCGGGACTCCGACCTACAATGAGCAGTTCTTC. This encodes CAWTPGTPTYNEQFF.

This clone was counted a single time. This rearrangement joins TRBV3-1 (or the pseudogene TRBV3-2) to TRBJ2-2; D may be TRBD2 (5 bases). Germline V gene lookup returns CDR1 LGHDT and CDR2 YNNKEL (reference sequence). The CDR3 covers 15 residues. Deletions cut 5 bases from V and 0 bases from J, with 10 bases between. This CDR3 is CASSTHGTNTGELFF. CDR3 coding DNA: TGTGCCAGCAGCACCCACGGGACGAACACCGGGGAGCTGTTTTTT.

This rearrangement joins TRBV3-1 (or the pseudogene TRBV3-2) to TRBJ2-3; maybe TRBD1 (8 bases). This CDR3 comprises 17 residues. The V gene lost 4 bases and the J gene lost 6 bases, with 23 bases spanning the gap. CDR1 and CDR2 (germline): LGHDT, YNNKEL (reference sequence). The CDR3 bases are TGTGCCAGCAGCCGACCAACAGGGGGACTACGTCCGGATACGCAGTATTTT. Residues: CASSRPTGGLRPDTQYF.

This clone was seen just once. In DNA form, the CDR3 reads TGTGCCAGCAGCTTAGGGTTCACAGGGGTCTACGAGCAGTACTTC. This sequence encodes CASSLGFTGVYEQYF. J is TRBJ2-7 and V is TRBV7-2, with 7 bases matching TRBD1. V lost 1 base to trimming and J lost 3 bases; unmatched junction nucleotides: 6. CDR1 is SGHTA and CDR2 is FQGNSA in the germline V gene. This CDR3 has 15 residues.

The chain has TRBV28 and TRBJ2-5, with TRBD1 matching over 7 bases. CDR1 and CDR2 (germline): MDHEN, SYDVKM. J gave up 6 bases and V 6 bases, and 7 bases lay outside the gene matches. The CDR3 sequence is 13 residues long. This chain's CDR3 is CASSLGGLKTQYF. The CDR3, as DNA: TGTGCCAGCAGCCTAGGGGGCCTAAAGACCCAGTACTTC.

The genes are TRBV7-3 and TRBJ2-7, with a possible D match to TRBD2 (6 bases). Germline-derived CDR1 and CDR2 are SGHTA and FQGTGA. The CDR3 is 13 residues long. V was pared by 5 bases and J by 5 bases, with 13 bases between. CDR3 coding DNA: TGTGCCAGCAGCAAGACTAGTTTCCACGAGCAGTACTTC. It codes for CASSKTSFHEQYF.

V is TRBV19 and J is TRBJ2-7, with 7 nucleotides matching TRBD1. Germline V gene sequence: CDR1 LNHDA, CDR2 SQIVND (reference sequence). The CDR3 runs 16 residues. V lost 4 bases, J lost 0 bases, and 9 bases stayed unmatched. The CDR3, as DNA: TGTGCCAGTAGTAAATCGACAGGGTCTTACTCCTACGAGCAGTACTTC. This gives the protein CASSKSTGSYSYEQYF.

The V and J genes are TRBV6-5 and TRBJ2-7; the match to TRBD1 covers 8 bases. CDR3 size: 14 residues. V lost 6 bases to trimming and J lost 5 bases; unmatched junction nucleotides: 9. CDR1 and CDR2 (germline): MNHEY, SVGAGI. DNA for the CDR3: TGTGCCAGCAGGGTAACCGGGACAGGTAACGAGCAGTACTTC. Translation gives CASRVTGTGNEQYF.

The chain is built from TRBV5-1 and TRBJ2-2; weak D call: TRBD2 (5 bases). CDR1 and CDR2 from the germline V gene are SGHRS and YFSETQ. V lost 0 bases and J lost 6, with 12 bases in between. The CDR3 runs 15 residues. The CDR3 bases are TGCGCCAGCAGCTTGGCCGGCGAGAGGGCCGGGGAGCTGTTTTTT. Amino acids: CASSLAGERAGELFF.